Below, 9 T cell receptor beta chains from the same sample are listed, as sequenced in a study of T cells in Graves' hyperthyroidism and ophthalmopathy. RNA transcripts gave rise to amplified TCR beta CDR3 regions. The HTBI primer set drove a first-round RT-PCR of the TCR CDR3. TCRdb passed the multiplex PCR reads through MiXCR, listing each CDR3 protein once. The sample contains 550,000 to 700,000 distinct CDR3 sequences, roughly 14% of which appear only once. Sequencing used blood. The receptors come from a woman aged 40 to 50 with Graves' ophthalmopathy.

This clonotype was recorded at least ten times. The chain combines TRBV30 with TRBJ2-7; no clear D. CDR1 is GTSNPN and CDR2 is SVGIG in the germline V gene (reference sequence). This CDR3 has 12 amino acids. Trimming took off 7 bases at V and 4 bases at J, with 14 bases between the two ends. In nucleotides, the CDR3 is TGTGCCTCGGTCATCGGTGGGTACGAGCAGTACTTC. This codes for CASVIGGYEQYF.

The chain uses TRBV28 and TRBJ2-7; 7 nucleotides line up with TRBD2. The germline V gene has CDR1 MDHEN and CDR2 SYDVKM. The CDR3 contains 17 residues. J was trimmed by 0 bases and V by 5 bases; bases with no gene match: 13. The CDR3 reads CASSPDSLAGSSYEQYF. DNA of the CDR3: TGTGCCAGCAGTCCCGATTCGTTAGCGGGTAGCTCCTACGAGCAGTACTTC.

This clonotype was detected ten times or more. In nucleotides, the CDR3 is TGCGCCAGCAGCCCGACAGGGGACGAGAACACTGAAGCTTTCTTT. It yields the protein CASSPTGDENTEAFF. The chain couples TRBV5-1 to TRBJ1-1; TRBD1 agrees at 8 bases. V shed 4 bases and J 1 base; nucleotides not matched to a gene: 6. Germline CDR1 and CDR2: SGHRS and YFSETQ. The CDR3 is made up of 15 amino acids.

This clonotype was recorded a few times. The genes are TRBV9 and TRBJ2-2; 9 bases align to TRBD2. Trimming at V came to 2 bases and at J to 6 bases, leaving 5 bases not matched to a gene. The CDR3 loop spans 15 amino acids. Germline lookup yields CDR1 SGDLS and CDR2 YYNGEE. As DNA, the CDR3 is TGTGCCAGCAGCGTTGCGGGAGGGGTTGCCGGGGAGCTGTTTTTT. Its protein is CASSVAGGVAGELFF.

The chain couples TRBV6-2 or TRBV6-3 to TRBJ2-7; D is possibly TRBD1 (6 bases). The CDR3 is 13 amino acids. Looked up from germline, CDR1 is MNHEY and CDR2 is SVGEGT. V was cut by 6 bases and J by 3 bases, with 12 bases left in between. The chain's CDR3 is CASRPGHLYEQYF. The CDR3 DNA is TGTGCCAGCAGACCGGGACATCTCTACGAGCAGTACTTC.

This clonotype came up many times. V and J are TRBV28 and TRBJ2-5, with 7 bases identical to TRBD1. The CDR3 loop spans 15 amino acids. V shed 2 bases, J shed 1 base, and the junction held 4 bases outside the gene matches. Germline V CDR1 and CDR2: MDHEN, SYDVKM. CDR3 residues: CASSLNWDSQETQYF. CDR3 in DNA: TGTGCCAGCAGTTTAAATTGGGACAGCCAAGAGACCCAGTACTTC.

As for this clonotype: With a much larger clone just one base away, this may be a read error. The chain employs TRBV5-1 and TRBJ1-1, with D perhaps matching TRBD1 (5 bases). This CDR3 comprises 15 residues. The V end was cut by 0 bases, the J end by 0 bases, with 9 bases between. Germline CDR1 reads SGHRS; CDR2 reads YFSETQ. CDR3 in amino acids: CASSLVLGLNTEAFF. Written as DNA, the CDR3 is TGCGCCAGCAGCTTGGTTCTGGGGCTGAACACTGAAGCTTTCTTT.

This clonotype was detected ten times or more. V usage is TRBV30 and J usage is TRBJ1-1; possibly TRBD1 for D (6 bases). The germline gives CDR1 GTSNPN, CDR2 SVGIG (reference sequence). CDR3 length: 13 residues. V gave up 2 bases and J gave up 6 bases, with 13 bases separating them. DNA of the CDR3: TGTGCCTGGAGTCCGGACAGTTACTCTGAAGCTTTCTTT. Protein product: CAWSPDSYSEAFF.

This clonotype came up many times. The CDR3 DNA reads TGTGCCAGCAGTCGCGTTATTTTCGGGGAGCTGTTTTTT. Residues: CASSRVIFGELFF. The V gene is TRBV28, the J gene TRBJ2-2, with unresolved D. The V and J ends lost 5 bases and 7 bases respectively, with 11 bases between them. From germline, CDR1 is MDHEN and CDR2 SYDVKM. The CDR3 has 13 residues. Variable domain in full (rest from reference TRBV28 and TRBJ2-2): DVKVTQSSRYLVKRTGEKVFLECVQDMDHENMFWYRQDPGLGLRLIYFSYDVKMKEKGDIPEGYSVSREKKERFSLILESASTNQTSMYLCASSRVIFGELFFGEGSRLTVL.